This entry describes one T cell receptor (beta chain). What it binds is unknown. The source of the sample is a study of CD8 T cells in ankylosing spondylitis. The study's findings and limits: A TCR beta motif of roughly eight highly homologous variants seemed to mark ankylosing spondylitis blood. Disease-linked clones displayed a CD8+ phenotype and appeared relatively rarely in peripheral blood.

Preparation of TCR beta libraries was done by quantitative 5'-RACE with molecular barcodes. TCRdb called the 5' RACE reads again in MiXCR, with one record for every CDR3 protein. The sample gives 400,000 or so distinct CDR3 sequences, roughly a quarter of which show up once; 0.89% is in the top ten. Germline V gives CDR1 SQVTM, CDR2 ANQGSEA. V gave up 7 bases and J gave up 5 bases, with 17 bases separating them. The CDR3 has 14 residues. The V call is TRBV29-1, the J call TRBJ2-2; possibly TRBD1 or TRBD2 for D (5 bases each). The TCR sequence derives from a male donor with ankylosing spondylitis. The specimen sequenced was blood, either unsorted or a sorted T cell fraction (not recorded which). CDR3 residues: CSARVEGRTGELFF. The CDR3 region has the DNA TGCAGCGCCAGGGTTGAGGGGCGTACCGGGGAGCTGTTTTTT.